This T cell receptor beta chain comes out of a study of T cells after yellow fever vaccination. TCRdb reanalysed the 5' RACE reads using MiXCR and keeps one entry per CDR3 protein. The sample includes roughly 45,000 distinct CDR3 sequences, around 6.5% seen only once; the top ten take around 9.3%. Germline-derived CDR1 and CDR2 are SGDLS and YYNGEE. This CDR3 is 13 amino acids long. Deletions cut 3 bases from V and 5 bases from J, with 9 bases between. This clonotype was recorded at least ten times. The receptor's source is a man younger than 45 who received the YFV17D yellow fever vaccine. The V and J genes are TRBV9 and TRBJ2-1; D could derive from TRBD1 or TRBD2 (5 bases each). Sequencing was performed on PBMCs, either bulk or a sorted T-cell subset (CD4+, CD8+, memory, or dextramer-sorted; not recorded which), taken 45 days after the yellow fever booster vaccination. CDR3 sequence (DNA): TGTGCCAGCAGCGCCGGGACGAACAATGAGCAGTTCTTC. Amino acid sequence: CASSAGTNNEQFF.